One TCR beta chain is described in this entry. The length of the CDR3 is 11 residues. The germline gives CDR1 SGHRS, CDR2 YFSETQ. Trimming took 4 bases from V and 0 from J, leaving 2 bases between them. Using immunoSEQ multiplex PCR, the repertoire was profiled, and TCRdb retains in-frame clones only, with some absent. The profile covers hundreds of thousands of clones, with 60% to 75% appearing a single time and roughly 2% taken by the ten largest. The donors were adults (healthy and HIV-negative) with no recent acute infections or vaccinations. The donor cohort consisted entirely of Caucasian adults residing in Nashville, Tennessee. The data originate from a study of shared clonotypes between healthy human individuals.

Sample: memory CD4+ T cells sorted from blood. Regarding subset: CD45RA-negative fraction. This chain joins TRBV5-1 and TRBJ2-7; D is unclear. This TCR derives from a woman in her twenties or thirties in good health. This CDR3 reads CASSDSYEQYF. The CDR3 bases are TGCGCCAGCAGCGACTCCTACGAGCAGTACTTC.